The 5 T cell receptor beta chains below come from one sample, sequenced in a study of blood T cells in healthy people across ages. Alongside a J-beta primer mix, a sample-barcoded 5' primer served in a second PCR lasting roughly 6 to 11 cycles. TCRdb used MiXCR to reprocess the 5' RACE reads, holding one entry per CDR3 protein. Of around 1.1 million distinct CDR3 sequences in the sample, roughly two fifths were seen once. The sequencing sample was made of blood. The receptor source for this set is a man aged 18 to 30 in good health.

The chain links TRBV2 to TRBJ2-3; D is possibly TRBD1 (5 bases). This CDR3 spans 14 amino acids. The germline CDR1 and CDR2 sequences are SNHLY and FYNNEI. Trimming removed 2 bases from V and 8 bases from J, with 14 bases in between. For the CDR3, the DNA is TGTGCCAGCAGTGAAATGGCGGCTCAGGGTACGCAGTATTTT. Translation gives CASSEMAAQGTQYF. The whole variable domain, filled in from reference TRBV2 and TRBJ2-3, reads EPEVTQTPSHQVTQMGQEVILRCVPISNHLYFYWYRQILGQKVEFLVSFYNNEISEKSEIFDDQFSVERPDGSNFTLKIRSTKLEDSAMYFCASSEMAAQGTQYFGPGTRLTVL.

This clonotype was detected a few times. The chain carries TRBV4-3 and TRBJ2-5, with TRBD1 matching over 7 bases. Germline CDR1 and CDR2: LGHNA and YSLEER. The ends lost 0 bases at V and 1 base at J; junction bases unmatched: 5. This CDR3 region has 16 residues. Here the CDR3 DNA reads TGCGCCAGCAGCCAAGATCTTGAGGGGGCCCAAGAGACCCAGTACTTC. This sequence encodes CASSQDLEGAQETQYF.

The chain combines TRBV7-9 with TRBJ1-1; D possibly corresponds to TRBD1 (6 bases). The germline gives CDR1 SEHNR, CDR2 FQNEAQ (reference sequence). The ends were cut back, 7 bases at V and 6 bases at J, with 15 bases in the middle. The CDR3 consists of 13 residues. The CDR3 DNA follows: TGTGCCAGCACCGCAGGACAGCCACCTGAAGCTTTCTTT. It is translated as CASTAGQPPEAFF.

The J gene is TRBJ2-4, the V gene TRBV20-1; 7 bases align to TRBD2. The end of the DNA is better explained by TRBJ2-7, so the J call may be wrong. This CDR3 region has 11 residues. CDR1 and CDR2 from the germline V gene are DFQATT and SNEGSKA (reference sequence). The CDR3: CSAGGTYEQYF. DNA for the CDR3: TGCAGTGCGGGGGGGACCTACGAGCAGTACTTC.

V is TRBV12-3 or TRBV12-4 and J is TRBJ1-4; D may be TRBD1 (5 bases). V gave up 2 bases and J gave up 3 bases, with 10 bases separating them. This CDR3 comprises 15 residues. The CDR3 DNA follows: TGTGCCAGCAGTTTATGGGGGGGGGCTAATGAAAAACTGTTTTTT. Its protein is CASSLWGGANEKLFF.